The 10 T cell receptor beta chains below come from one sample, sequenced in a study of blood T cell repertoires in COVID-19. Sequenced by immunoSEQ multiplex PCR; TCRdb stores in-frame clones only, minus some. The table lists some 100,000 clones, around four fifths of them singletons, with over 30% in the top ten. What was sequenced was peripheral blood. The receptors come from a man in his sixties or seventies with active or convalescent COVID-19.

This chain links TRBV19 with TRBJ1-5, with D unresolved. This CDR3 region has 16 residues. V shed 3 bases and J shed 0 bases, with 12 bases lying between them. Per the germline V gene, CDR1 is LNHDA and CDR2 is SQIVND (reference sequence). CDR3 DNA sequence: TGTGCCAGTAGTATTTCCCCGGGTGGTAGCAATCAGCCCCAGCATTTT. Translation: CASSISPGGSNQPQHF.

The gene calls are TRBV10-1 and TRBJ1-2; the match to TRBD1 covers 9 bases. Trimming cost V 3 bases and J 0 bases; bases outside gene matches: 8. The CDR3 consists of 17 residues. The germline gives CDR1 WNHNN, CDR2 SYGVQD (reference sequence). Here the CDR3 DNA reads TGCGCCAGCAGTGAAGGGTGGGGACAGGGAGCTAACTATGGCTACACCTTC. This codes for CASSEGWGQGANYGYTF.

This clone has a handful of counts. The chain uses TRBV7-2 and TRBJ2-3; the D gene is possibly TRBD1 (5 bases). V was shortened by 1 base and J by 3 bases, with 8 bases between the two germline ends. The CDR3 consists of 14 residues. CDR1 is SGHTA and CDR2 is FQGNSA in the germline V gene. The CDR3 coding sequence is TGTGCCAGCAGCTTAGATGCAGGGACAGATACGCAGTATTTT. Protein: CASSLDAGTDTQYF.

Here the CDR3 reads CASSYVAGAGDTQYF. CDR3 sequence (DNA): TGTGCCAGCAGTTACGTGGCGGGGGCAGGCGATACGCAGTATTTT. J is TRBJ2-3 and V is TRBV6-6; tentatively, D is TRBD2 (7 bases). Germline CDR1 is MNHNY and CDR2 is SVGAGI (reference sequence). V lost 2 bases to trimming and J lost 6 bases, with 15 bases between them. The CDR3 is made up of 15 amino acids.

The rearrangement joins TRBV7-9 to TRBJ1-5; D may be TRBD1 (6 bases). Trimming left V 3 bases short and J 3 bases short, with 9 bases between. This CDR3 is built from 14 residues. Germline CDR1 and CDR2: SEHNR and FQNEAQ (reference sequence). The CDR3 sequence is CASSFGQYNQPQHF. CDR3 coding DNA: TGTGCCAGCAGCTTCGGACAGTACAATCAGCCCCAGCATTTT.

This chain connects TRBV11-1 to TRBJ2-1; TRBD2 aligns across 9 bases. This CDR3 region has 16 residues. V was pared by 5 bases and J by 2 bases, with 7 bases of the junction left unmatched. The germline V gene encodes CDR1 SGHAT and CDR2 FQDESV (reference sequence). CDR3 nucleotide sequence: TGTGCCAGCAGCCTTCAACTAGCGGGTACCTACAATGAGCAGTTCTTC. Its protein product is CASSLQLAGTYNEQFF.

This chain uses TRBV6-5 with TRBJ2-1; 9 nucleotides agree with TRBD1. Looked up from germline, CDR1 is MNHEY and CDR2 is SVGAGI. The CDR3 runs to 14 residues. V was clipped by 10 bases and J by 2 bases; unmatched bases: 6. CDR3 amino acids: CATSTGGPYNEQFF. The CDR3 region has the DNA TGTGCCACTTCGACAGGGGGACCCTACAATGAGCAGTTCTTC.

CDR3 sequence reads: CASSVEGTSVDLETQYF. DNA of the CDR3: TGTGCCAGCAGCGTAGAGGGGACTAGCGTCGACCTAGAGACCCAGTACTTC. V is TRBV9 and J is TRBJ2-5, with TRBD2 matching 10 bases. CDR3 size: 17 residues. Germline V lookup: CDR1 SGDLS, CDR2 YYNGEE. Trimming removed 0 bases from V and 4 bases from J; junction bases left unmatched: 9.

This clone occurred a few times. V is TRBV28 and J is TRBJ2-2, with 10 nucleotides matching TRBD1. With V trimmed by 7 bases and J by 4 bases, 3 bases remained unmatched. Germline loops: CDR1 MDHEN, CDR2 SYDVKM. CDR3 size: 14 residues. CDR3 amino acids: CASTRDRGTGELFF. The CDR3 DNA is TGTGCCAGCACCCGGGACAGGGGCACCGGGGAGCTGTTTTTT.

The chain links TRBV6-2 or TRBV6-3 to TRBJ2-7; D not resolved. Trimming cost V 0 bases and J 0 bases, with 6 bases left between them. The CDR3 totals 14 residues. Germline V CDR1 and CDR2: MNHEY, SVGEGT. The CDR3: CASSYSISSYEQYF. The CDR3 DNA sequence: TGTGCCAGCAGTTACTCCATTAGCTCCTACGAGCAGTACTTC.